A single sample is the source of the 13 T cell receptor beta chains below, sequenced in a study of patients and donors after allogeneic stem cell transplantation. One entry per CDR3 protein, called by TCRdb with MiXCR from the RT-PCR reads. The table records some 31,000 distinct CDR3 sequences, around 40% of them present only once. Sequencing input: blood, either unsorted or a sorted T cell fraction (not recorded which). Receptors originate from a human donor who was either an allogeneic HSCT recipient or a stem cell or donor lymphocyte infusion donor (not recorded which). It is not recorded whose cells these are; they may come from a transplant donor.

The chain combines TRBV9 with TRBJ2-3, with 13 nucleotides matching TRBD2. The CDR3 is 17 amino acids. Per the germline V gene, CDR1 is SGDLS and CDR2 is YYNGEE. J was trimmed by 2 bases and V by 3 bases; bases with no gene match: 6. Written as DNA, the CDR3 is TGTGCCAGCAGCGCCCGGACTAGCGGGAGACTCACAGATACGCAGTATTTT. Translation: CASSARTSGRLTDTQYF.

This clonotype was counted at least ten times. The V gene is TRBV29-1, the J gene TRBJ1-1, with a possible D match to TRBD1 (6 bases). The CDR3 contains 14 residues. V lost 4 bases, J lost 5 bases, and 17 bases lay in between. The germline V gene has CDR1 SQVTM and CDR2 ANQGSEA. CDR3 in amino acids: CSVALQGRATEAFF. DNA for the CDR3: TGCAGCGTTGCTCTCCAGGGGCGAGCGACTGAAGCTTTCTTT.

The rearrangement joins TRBV9 to TRBJ2-5, with 7 bases aligning to TRBD1. CDR3 size: 13 residues. The J segment lost 4 bases and the V segment lost 1 base, leaving 1 base of the junction unmatched. From germline, CDR1 is SGDLS and CDR2 YYNGEE. CDR3 amino acids: CASSVNRGETQYF. In DNA form, the CDR3 reads TGTGCCAGCAGCGTAAACAGGGGAGAGACCCAGTACTTC.

This clonotype was seen many times. This chain links TRBV12-3 or TRBV12-4 with TRBJ1-4; TRBD1 matches 8 bases. V lost 6 bases, J lost 7 bases, and 7 bases stayed unmatched. This CDR3 comprises 14 residues. CDR3 sequence reads: CASSRQGSGEKLFF. CDR3 nucleotide sequence: TGTGCCAGCAGCCGACAGGGGAGTGGTGAAAAACTGTTTTTT.

CDR3 amino acids: CASSFIHGTSGRYEQYF. The CDR3 DNA reads TGTGCCAGCAGCTTCATACATGGGACTAGCGGGAGGTACGAGCAGTACTTC. The V gene is TRBV7-9, the J gene TRBJ2-7; 15 bases map to TRBD2. CDR1 SEHNR and CDR2 FQNEAQ come from the germline V gene (reference sequence). Unmatched junction bases numbered 7, after V lost 3 bases and J lost 4 bases. This CDR3 contains 17 residues.

This clonotype has a handful of counts. This chain links TRBV20-1 with TRBJ2-7; maybe TRBD1 (6 bases). The length of the CDR3 is 12 residues. Trimming stripped 7 bases from V and 3 bases from J, with 13 bases between. CDR1 and CDR2 from the germline V gene are DFQATT and SNEGSKA (reference sequence). The CDR3 DNA reads TGCAGTGGTCGGGGACATTTCTACGAGCAGTACTTC. It translates to CSGRGHFYEQYF.

The chain carries TRBV5-6 and TRBJ2-1, with D uncertain. The CDR3 is 13 amino acids. Germline CDR1 reads SGHDT; CDR2 reads YYEEEE. The CDR3 is CVTEAMSYNEQFF. The CDR3, as DNA: TGTGTGACGGAAGCGATGTCCTACAATGAGCAGTTCTTC.

In this sample, this clonotype turned up a few times. The V gene is TRBV7-2, the J gene TRBJ1-2, with D possibly being TRBD1 (6 bases). Trimming cost V 3 bases and J 3 bases, with 14 bases left between them. The length of the CDR3 is 15 residues. Per the germline V gene, CDR1 is SGHTA and CDR2 is FQGNSA. CDR3 sequence: CASSFVGGADYGYTF. The CDR3 DNA follows: TGTGCCAGCAGCTTTGTCGGGGGGGCTGACTATGGCTACACCTTC. The full variable domain, completed using reference TRBV7-2 and TRBJ1-2, is GAGVSQSPSNKVTEKGKDVELRCDPISGHTALYWYRQSLGQGLEFLIYFQGNSAPDKSGLPSDRFSAERTGGSVSTLTIQRTQQEDSAVYLCASSFVGGADYGYTFGSGTRLTVV.

The chain joins TRBV6-2 or TRBV6-3 to TRBJ2-2; D not certain. This CDR3 contains 11 residues. CDR1 is MNHEY, CDR2 SVGEGT, per germline. V dropped 5 bases and J dropped 13 bases, with 11 bases sitting between them. The CDR3 coding sequence is TGTGCCAGCAGTACATCAACGCGGCTGTTTTTT. Encoded protein: CASSTSTRLFF.

The chain employs TRBV20-1 and TRBJ2-5; a possible D gene is TRBD2 (5 bases). Between the trimmed V and J ends, which lost 6 bases and 5 bases, there was a span of 25 bases. Germline assignment: CDR1 DFQATT and CDR2 SNEGSKA (reference sequence). This CDR3 contains 16 residues. CDR3 coding DNA: TGCAGTGCCCCCCTCCCGCGGAGGCCCTTTAAGGAGACCCAGTACTTC. This encodes CSAPLPRRPFKETQYF.

The chain employs TRBV20-1 and TRBJ1-5; tentative D call: TRBD1 (6 bases). The CDR3 is 16 amino acids. Germline CDR1 is DFQATT and CDR2 is SNEGSKA (reference sequence). V lost 3 bases and J lost 2, with 17 bases in between. Here the CDR3 reads CSARRDTPEGNQPQHF. DNA of the CDR3: TGCAGTGCTAGGAGGGACACCCCGGAGGGCAATCAGCCCCAGCATTTT.

In this sample, this clonotype turned up a few times. One end of the junction is discordant with germline, which a read error may explain. The chain uses TRBV12-3 or TRBV12-4 and TRBJ1-5; TRBD1 aligns across 8 bases. The CDR3 is 13 amino acids. Here the CDR3 reads CASSLGTGQGRSF. The DNA of the CDR3 is TGTGCCAGCAGTTTGGGTACTGGACAGGGTCGGAGTTTT.

The chain couples TRBV12-3 or TRBV12-4 to TRBJ1-6; 7 positions match TRBD1. V shed 2 bases, J shed 9 bases, and the junction held 7 bases outside the gene matches. The CDR3 is 15 amino acids. The CDR3 loop reads CASSLRTGGGSPLHF. CDR3 coding DNA: TGTGCCAGCAGTTTAAGGACAGGTGGGGGTTCACCCCTCCACTTT.